Listed here are 21 T cell receptor beta chains from one sample, sequenced in a study of shared clonotypes between healthy human individuals. Here immunoSEQ multiplex PCR was the method, and the copy in TCRdb shows in-frame clones only, minus some. The sample shows 2 million to 2.5 million clones, over 90% of them seen only once. Material for sequencing was naive CD4+ T cells from PBMCs. This sample's subset: CD45RA+ positively selected. These receptors were taken from a man aged 18 to 29 in good health. Some clones in this sample may be carry-over from other donors' samples.

This clone was counted a single time. V and J are TRBV9 and TRBJ1-6; possibly TRBD1 for D (5 bases). V lost 1 base and J lost 7, with 15 bases in between. The CDR3 contains 16 residues. Per germline, CDR1 SGDLS and CDR2 YYNGEE. The chain's CDR3 is CASSVRGDVRNSPLHF. In nucleotides, the CDR3 is TGTGCCAGCAGCGTAAGAGGGGATGTGAGGAATTCACCCCTCCACTTT.

This rearrangement joins TRBV28 to TRBJ1-1; D remains unclear. The CDR3 is made up of 13 amino acids. The V gene lost 6 bases and the J gene lost 11 bases, with 19 bases spanning the gap. Germline values: CDR1 MDHEN, CDR2 SYDVKM. As DNA, the CDR3 is TGTGCCAGCAGCCGAATCTCCTTCGGGTACGCTTTCTTT. Protein: CASSRISFGYAFF.

The V and J genes are TRBV28 and TRBJ1-1; 7 nucleotides agree with TRBD1. The CDR3 loop spans 15 amino acids. J gave up 0 bases and V 7 bases, and 8 bases lay outside the gene matches. Germline loops: CDR1 MDHEN, CDR2 SYDVKM. The CDR3 DNA follows: TGTGCCAGCAACAGGGGACGGATGATGAACACTGAAGCTTTCTTT. Translating it yields CASNRGRMMNTEAFF.

This chain connects TRBV19 to TRBJ2-1; the D gene is possibly TRBD2 (5 bases). The V gene's germline CDR1 is LNHDA and CDR2 SQIVND (reference sequence). The CDR3 has 17 amino acids. Deletions cut 8 bases from V and 1 base from J, with 21 bases between. In DNA, the CDR3 is TGTGCCAGTCTCCCATGGGGTAGCGAGTATTCCTACAATGAGCAGTTCTTC. The encoded protein is CASLPWGSEYSYNEQFF.

This chain links TRBV7-2 with TRBJ2-2, with unresolved D. The germline CDR1 and CDR2 sequences are SGHTA and FQGNSA. The CDR3 has 15 residues. Deletions cut 1 base from V and 3 bases from J, with 9 bases between. CDR3 DNA: TGTGCCAGCAGCTTAGTCACACTTGACACCGGGGAGCTGTTTTTT. It yields the protein CASSLVTLDTGELFF.

The J gene is TRBJ2-5, the V gene TRBV6-5; a possible D gene is TRBD2 (5 bases). Deletions cut 6 bases from V and 4 bases from J, with 12 bases between. CDR3 length: 13 amino acids. Germline CDR1 is MNHEY and CDR2 is SVGAGI. In DNA form, the CDR3 reads TGTGCCAGCAGATTAGGAGGCGGAGAGACCCAGTACTTC. This gives the protein CASRLGGGETQYF.

The CDR3 here is CASRPGGFRLAGKQYF. As DNA, the CDR3 is TGTGCCAGCAGACCCGGGGGTTTCCGACTAGCGGGAAAGCAGTACTTC. The chain recombines TRBV28 with TRBJ2-7, with 11 bases that match TRBD2. Germline CDR1 MDHEN, CDR2 SYDVKM. There are 16 residues in the CDR3. Trimming at V came to 6 bases and at J to 8 bases, leaving 15 bases not matched to a gene. Full variable domain (outside the CDR3, taken from reference TRBV28 and TRBJ2-7): DVKVTQSSRYLVKRTGEKVFLECVQDMDHENMFWYRQDPGLGLRLIYFSYDVKMKEKGDIPEGYSVSREKKERFSLILESASTNQTSMYLCASRPGGFRLAGKQYFGPGTRLTVT.

The chain couples TRBV29-1 to TRBJ1-4; a possible D gene is TRBD1 (6 bases). Germline values: CDR1 SQVTM, CDR2 ANQGSEA. With 3 bases removed from V and 8 bases from J, the gap between germline ends came to 13 bases. This CDR3 is built from 13 residues. The DNA of the CDR3 is TGCAGCGTTGAGGCAGGGGAAAGCGAAAAACTGTTTTTT. It specifies CSVEAGESEKLFF. The variable domain in full, with the rest retrieved from reference TRBV29-1 and TRBJ1-4, is SAVISQKPSRDICQRGTSLTIQCQVDSQVTMMFWYRQQPGQSLTLIATANQGSEATYESGFVIDKFPISRPNLTFSTLTVSNMSPEDSSIYLCSVEAGESEKLFFGSGTQLSVL.

This sequence joins TRBV2 and TRBJ2-1; D is uncertain. This CDR3 has 13 amino acids. CDR1 SNHLY and CDR2 FYNNEI come from the germline V gene. The ends were cut back, 2 bases at V and 9 bases at J, with 11 bases in the middle. CDR3 loop: CASSEWGFLEQFF. The CDR3 region has the DNA TGTGCCAGCAGTGAATGGGGATTTCTTGAGCAGTTCTTC.

CDR3 residues: CASSPQGLEGQPQHF. CDR3 DNA sequence: TGTGCCAGCTCACCCCAGGGTCTGGAAGGTCAGCCCCAGCATTTT. V is TRBV18 and J is TRBJ1-5; perhaps TRBD1 as D (5 bases). This CDR3 comprises 15 residues. Per germline, CDR1 KGHSH and CDR2 LQKENI. V gave up 3 bases and J gave up 6 bases, with 15 bases separating them.

The rearrangement uses TRBV4-1 and TRBJ2-2; no definite D call. In germline, CDR1 is MGHRA, CDR2 YSYEKL. The CDR3 has 16 residues. The ends were cut back, 0 bases at V and 7 bases at J, with 15 bases in the middle. The CDR3 DNA reads TGCGCCAGCAGCCAAGATCCCACCCCAGGTTTCGGGGAGCTGTTTTTT. Its protein is CASSQDPTPGFGELFF.

V is TRBV28 and J is TRBJ2-7; maybe TRBD2 (6 bases). The CDR3 spans 14 residues. Per germline, CDR1 MDHEN and CDR2 SYDVKM. V was shortened by 3 bases and J by 1 base, with 10 bases between the two germline ends. The CDR3 region is CASSFTGASYEQYF. The CDR3 nucleotides read TGTGCCAGCAGTTTTACGGGAGCTTCCTACGAGCAGTACTTC.

This chain joins TRBV9 and TRBJ2-2, with 10 bases aligning to TRBD1. This CDR3 region has 15 residues. The germline V gene encodes CDR1 SGDLS and CDR2 YYNGEE. V shed 4 bases, J shed 7 bases, and the junction held 7 bases outside the gene matches. CDR3: CASSPGTGVSGELFF. The CDR3 bases are TGTGCCAGCAGCCCGGGGACAGGGGTCAGCGGGGAGCTGTTTTTT.

This clone was recorded once. The chain employs TRBV6-5 and TRBJ1-2, with a tentative D call TRBD1 (5 bases). The CDR3 loop spans 14 amino acids. CDR1 and CDR2 (germline): MNHEY, SVGAGI. V lost 6 bases and J lost 0, with 11 bases in between. The DNA of the CDR3 is TGTGCCAGCAGGCCTTGGGACTCTAACTATGGCTACACCTTC. It specifies CASRPWDSNYGYTF.

This clone was seen just once. V gene TRBV9 combines with J gene TRBJ1-1; D might be TRBD1 (6 bases). There are 18 residues in the CDR3. CDR1 is SGDLS, CDR2 YYNGEE, per germline. Deletions cut 0 bases from V and 3 bases from J, with 21 bases between. Here the CDR3 DNA reads TGTGCCAGCAGCGTAGCTTGGGGGAGTGGGTCAGGGGACACTGAAGCTTTCTTT. Translation gives CASSVAWGSGSGDTEAFF. Using reference TRBV9 and TRBJ1-1 for the parts outside the CDR3, the full variable domain is DSGVTQTPKHLITATGQRVTLRCSPRSGDLSVYWYQQSLDQGLQFLIQYYNGEERAKGNILERFSAQQFPDLHSELNLSSLELGDSALYFCASSVAWGSGSGDTEAFFGQGTRLTVV.

As DNA, the CDR3 is TGTGCCAGCAGCTCCCCAACAGGGAATATTCGGTATGGCTACACCTTC. It specifies CASSSPTGNIRYGYTF. The chain has TRBV7-9 and TRBJ1-2; tentatively, D is TRBD1 (6 bases). Per the germline V gene, CDR1 is SEHNR and CDR2 is FQNEAQ (reference sequence). CDR3 length: 16 amino acids. The ends were cut back, 4 bases at V and 5 bases at J, with 20 bases in the middle.

The V gene is TRBV19, the J gene TRBJ2-7, with D perhaps TRBD1 or TRBD2 (5 bases each). In germline, CDR1 is LNHDA, CDR2 SQIVND (reference sequence). V gave up 7 bases and J gave up 3 bases, with 22 bases separating them. This CDR3 has 16 residues. The CDR3 region has the DNA TGTGCCAGTACCCAGGCCGTGGGACCTGGGGGCTACGAGCAGTACTTC. It is translated as CASTQAVGPGGYEQYF.

V gene TRBV7-2 combines with J gene TRBJ2-1, with TRBD1 as a possible D gene (5 bases). Germline CDR1 and CDR2: SGHTA and FQGNSA. This CDR3 comprises 15 residues. Trimming removed 5 bases at V and 2 bases at J, with 13 bases between. The CDR3 DNA reads TGTGCCAGCAGCCGACAGCCTCTCCCCTACAATGAGCAGTTCTTC. Encoded protein: CASSRQPLPYNEQFF.

V gene TRBV5-1 combines with J gene TRBJ2-2; TRBD2 matches at 9 bases. This CDR3 comprises 17 residues. Germline V gives CDR1 SGHRS, CDR2 YFSETQ. V trimming: 0 bases; J trimming: 0 bases; junction bases outside the gene matches: 3. CDR3 region: CASSLVAGGPNTGELFF. CDR3 bases: TGCGCCAGCAGCTTGGTCGCGGGAGGGCCGAACACCGGGGAGCTGTTTTTT.

In this sample, this clone turned up once. V usage is TRBV9 and J usage is TRBJ2-7, with TRBD1 matching 8 bases. CDR1 and CDR2 from the germline V gene are SGDLS and YYNGEE. The CDR3 is made up of 19 amino acids. Losses at the gene ends were 0 bases for V and 2 bases for J; bases not matched to a gene: 16. Here the CDR3 DNA reads TGTGCCAGCAGCGTAGGAACAGGGGGTGGGTCCGGGTACCCCTACGAGCAGTACTTC. As protein: CASSVGTGGGSGYPYEQYF.

This rearrangement joins TRBV29-1 to TRBJ1-2; 10 nucleotides align to TRBD1. Germline V gene lookup returns CDR1 SQVTM and CDR2 ANQGSEA. There are 13 residues in the CDR3. V lost 6 bases to trimming and J lost 3 bases; unmatched junction nucleotides: 4. The CDR3 reads CSVGGTGDYGYTF. As DNA, the CDR3 is TGCAGCGTGGGCGGGACAGGGGACTATGGCTACACCTTC.